These 26 T cell receptor beta chains originate from one sample sequenced in a study of blood T cell repertoires in COVID-19. TCRdb's copy holds only in-frame clones and misses some; the assay was immunoSEQ multiplex PCR. This sample has 250,000 to 350,000 clones, with around 90% found just once. The material sequenced was PBMCs or T cells enriched from blood (not recorded which). The receptors stem from a woman aged 25-40 years who had recovered from COVID-19.

The rearrangement uses TRBV2 and TRBJ2-2; maybe TRBD2 (5 bases). The ends were cut back, 8 bases at V and 0 bases at J, with 10 bases in the middle. This CDR3 spans 14 amino acids. The germline gives CDR1 SNHLY, CDR2 FYNNEI. As DNA, the CDR3 is TGTGCCAGCGGAGGAGTTGCGAACACCGGGGAGCTGTTTTTT. It is translated as CASGGVANTGELFF.

The J gene is TRBJ1-1, the V gene TRBV6-5; D possibly corresponds to TRBD1 (5 bases). V was clipped by 4 bases and J by 3 bases, with 18 bases between them. Per the germline V gene, CDR1 is MNHEY and CDR2 is SVGAGI. The CDR3 consists of 16 residues. The CDR3, as DNA: TGTGCCAGCAGTTCCCCTCCGGCAGGGTGGGACACTGAAGCTTTCTTT. Protein: CASSSPPAGWDTEAFF.

The V and J genes are TRBV3-1 (or the pseudogene TRBV3-2) and TRBJ2-3; 10 positions agree with TRBD2. Germline lookup yields CDR1 LGHDT and CDR2 YNNKEL (reference sequence). The ends lost 5 bases at V and 0 bases at J; junction bases unmatched: 8. This CDR3 region has 17 residues. DNA for the CDR3: TGTGCCAGCAGCTTTGGACTAGCGGATCATAGCACAGATACGCAGTATTTT. It codes for CASSFGLADHSTDTQYF.

The chain carries TRBV29-1 and TRBJ2-2; D unclear. Trimming took off 4 bases at V and 7 bases at J, with 4 bases between the two ends. In germline, CDR1 is SQVTM, CDR2 ANQGSEA. This CDR3 region has 10 residues. The CDR3: CSVGVGELFF. CDR3 DNA sequence: TGCAGCGTTGGAGTCGGGGAGCTGTTTTTT.

The chain joins TRBV7-2 to TRBJ2-5; D might be TRBD2 (6 bases). The length of the CDR3 is 13 residues. Germline V gives CDR1 SGHTA, CDR2 FQGNSA. Trimming pared 3 bases from V and 5 bases from J, leaving 10 bases between. The DNA of the CDR3 is TGTGCCAGCAGCTTTAAAGGAGGGGAGACCCAGTACTTC. It specifies CASSFKGGETQYF. The variable domain in full, completed from reference TRBV7-2 and TRBJ2-5, reads GAGVSQSPSNKVTEKGKDVELRCDPISGHTALYWYRQSLGQGLEFLIYFQGNSAPDKSGLPSDRFSAERTGGSVSTLTIQRTQQEDSAVYLCASSFKGGETQYFGPGTRLLVL.

Notes on this clone: At the DNA level, this CDR3 is encoded by other sequences in the same sample as well. CDR3 residues: CASSLGGTDTQYF. DNA for the CDR3: TGCGCCAGCAGCTTAGGAGGTACAGATACGCAGTATTTT. The chain combines TRBV5-1 with TRBJ2-3, with a weak D call TRBD2 (5 bases). Trimming took 2 bases from V and 3 from J, leaving 7 bases between them. Germline values: CDR1 SGHRS, CDR2 YFSETQ. This CDR3 has 13 residues.

This clone has a single count. The V call is TRBV28, the J call TRBJ1-1; 10 bases map to TRBD1. The germline gives CDR1 MDHEN, CDR2 SYDVKM. Losses at the gene ends were 4 bases for V and 0 bases for J; bases not matched to a gene: 8. The CDR3 consists of 17 residues. CDR3 residues: CASSSPGGQGLNTEAFF. The CDR3 coding sequence is TGTGCCAGCAGTTCCCCGGGGGGACAGGGGTTGAACACTGAAGCTTTCTTT. Combining the CDR3 with reference TRBV28 and TRBJ1-1 gives the whole variable domain DVKVTQSSRYLVKRTGEKVFLECVQDMDHENMFWYRQDPGLGLRLIYFSYDVKMKEKGDIPEGYSVSREKKERFSLILESASTNQTSMYLCASSSPGGQGLNTEAFFGQGTRLTVV.

This rearrangement joins TRBV28 to TRBJ1-2, with D unclear. The CDR3 has 12 amino acids. Germline values: CDR1 MDHEN, CDR2 SYDVKM. V lost 1 base and J lost 7, with 7 bases in between. CDR3 coding DNA: TGTGCCAGCAGTTTATCGGGGTCTGGCTACACCTTC. Protein sequence: CASSLSGSGYTF.

The chain uses TRBV19 and TRBJ2-5; a weak D match, TRBD2 (5 bases). CDR1 is LNHDA, CDR2 SQIVND, per germline (reference sequence). The V gene lost 6 bases and the J gene lost 1 base, with 12 bases spanning the gap. The CDR3 totals 14 residues. In DNA, the CDR3 is TGTGCCAGTAGGGTGGGAGCGGCCCAAGAGACCCAGTACTTC. It translates to CASRVGAAQETQYF.

This chain links TRBV7-9 with TRBJ1-2; unclear D gene. Germline V CDR1 and CDR2: SEHNR, FQNEAQ (reference sequence). The CDR3 spans 15 residues. The ends were cut back, 1 base at V and 2 bases at J, with 11 bases in the middle. CDR3 sequence (DNA): TGTGCCAGCAGCTTAGAGAGGGCAGCCAACTATGGCTACACCTTC. As protein: CASSLERAANYGYTF.

V and J are TRBV5-4 and TRBJ2-7; D is unclear. This CDR3 spans 15 amino acids. Germline V gene sequence: CDR1 SGHNT, CDR2 YYREEE (reference sequence). V was clipped by 0 bases and J by 0 bases, with 10 bases between them. The DNA for the CDR3 is TGTGCCAGCAGCTTGGTTGCAGGTAGCTCCTACGAGCAGTACTTC. Encoded protein: CASSLVAGSSYEQYF.

In DNA form, the CDR3 reads TGTGCCAGCTCACTCTCAGGGGGCATTGGAAACACCATATATTTT. Encoded protein: CASSLSGGIGNTIYF. The chain couples TRBV18 to TRBJ1-3; 8 bases fit TRBD1. The ends lost 4 bases at V and 3 bases at J; junction bases unmatched: 5. This CDR3 is 15 amino acids long. Germline loops: CDR1 KGHSH, CDR2 LQKENI.

This chain joins TRBV6-5 and TRBJ1-2; 8 bases are a match to TRBD1. The CDR3 contains 13 residues. CDR1 and CDR2 (germline): MNHEY, SVGAGI. V was clipped by 6 bases and J by 4 bases; unmatched bases: 4. The CDR3 loop reads CASRDRVGYGYTF. The CDR3, as DNA: TGTGCCAGCAGGGACAGGGTCGGCTATGGCTACACCTTC.

The chain employs TRBV7-2 and TRBJ2-3; maybe TRBD2 (5 bases). The CDR3 consists of 15 residues. Germline assignment: CDR1 SGHTA and CDR2 FQGNSA. The V end lost 1 base, the J end lost 3 bases, and 11 bases lay between the germline ends. CDR3 nucleotides: TGTGCCAGCAGCTTAGGAGGACGGGAAACAGATACGCAGTATTTT. It yields the protein CASSLGGRETDTQYF.

The chain recombines TRBV7-3 with TRBJ1-4, with a weak D call TRBD1 (5 bases). Trimming took 3 bases from V and 2 from J, leaving 16 bases between them. Germline assignment: CDR1 SGHTA and CDR2 FQGTGA. There are 17 residues in the CDR3. CDR3: CASSFLVGEDTNEKLFF. In DNA form, the CDR3 reads TGTGCCAGCAGCTTTTTGGTGGGGGAGGATACTAATGAAAAACTGTTTTTT.

Here the CDR3 reads CASSPQGGTGTEAFF. As DNA, the CDR3 is TGTGCCAGCAGCCCCCAGGGAGGGACGGGCACTGAAGCTTTCTTT. The chain employs TRBV7-3 and TRBJ1-1; D is perhaps TRBD1 (5 bases). CDR1 and CDR2 from the germline V gene are SGHTA and FQGTGA. The CDR3 totals 15 residues. V lost 5 bases to trimming and J lost 4 bases, with 17 bases between them.

The chain recombines TRBV4-1 with TRBJ1-2; D call uncertain. Germline V gene data show CDR1 as MGHRA and CDR2 as YSYEKL. The ends were cut back, 0 bases at V and 8 bases at J, with 10 bases in the middle. CDR3 size: 13 residues. The CDR3 loop is CASSQDGVRGYTF. The CDR3 coding sequence is TGCGCCAGCAGCCAAGACGGGGTCAGGGGCTACACCTTC.

The J gene is TRBJ2-1, the V gene TRBV6-1, with TRBD2 as a possible D gene (5 bases). V lost 4 bases and J 1 base, leaving 14 bases between the germline ends. This CDR3 contains 16 residues. Per germline, CDR1 MNHNS and CDR2 SASEGT. The CDR3 spells CASSGLGLLSYNEQFF. The CDR3 DNA is TGTGCCAGCAGTGGGCTCGGACTGTTATCCTACAATGAGCAGTTCTTC.

The chain recombines TRBV5-5 with TRBJ1-1, with TRBD1 matching over 8 bases. The germline gives CDR1 SGHKS, CDR2 YYEKEE (reference sequence). The V and J ends lost 4 bases and 1 base, in that order; junction bases with no gene match: 6. This CDR3 is built from 15 residues. In DNA, the CDR3 is TGTGCCAGCAGCCCGGGACAGGAGCCGAACACTGAAGCTTTCTTT. It is translated as CASSPGQEPNTEAFF.

The chain has TRBV7-9 and TRBJ1-1; perhaps TRBD1 as D (5 bases). Looked up from germline, CDR1 is SEHNR and CDR2 is FQNEAQ (reference sequence). There are 15 residues in the CDR3. V lost 1 base and J lost 2, with 11 bases in between. The CDR3: CASSLGQGVNTEAFF. CDR3 coding DNA: TGTGCCAGCAGCTTAGGACAAGGGGTTAACACTGAAGCTTTCTTT.

The V gene is TRBV5-4, the J gene TRBJ1-2, with D unclear. The germline V gene has CDR1 SGHNT and CDR2 YYREEE (reference sequence). The length of the CDR3 is 13 residues. The ends were cut back, 0 bases at V and 1 base at J, with 4 bases in the middle. The CDR3: CASSLDINYGYTF. CDR3 nucleotides: TGTGCCAGCAGCTTGGACATTAACTATGGCTACACCTTC.

Only a few counts were recorded for this clone. The CDR3 DNA follows: TGTGCCAGCAGTTACGCGACAGGGAAACCTAACTATGGCTACACCTTC. Its protein product is CASSYATGKPNYGYTF. This sequence joins TRBV6-8 and TRBJ1-2, with TRBD1 matching 7 bases. This CDR3 has 16 residues. V was pared by 2 bases and J by 0 bases, with 6 bases of the junction left unmatched. The germline CDR1 and CDR2 sequences are MNHGY and SAAAGT.

J is TRBJ2-4 and V is TRBV18; 7 nucleotides match TRBD2. With V trimmed by 2 bases and J by 7 bases, 5 bases remained unmatched. The germline V gene encodes CDR1 KGHSH and CDR2 LQKENI. The CDR3 is 14 residues long. In DNA form, the CDR3 reads TGTGCCAGCTCACCAAGTATTAGCGGGAACATTCAGTACTTC. Its translation: CASSPSISGNIQYF.

This rearrangement joins TRBV9 to TRBJ2-1; 9 nucleotides align to TRBD2. After removal of 0 bases from V and 2 bases from J, the junction contained 6 bases not matched to a gene. Per the germline V gene, CDR1 is SGDLS and CDR2 is YYNGEE. This CDR3 comprises 17 residues. The CDR3: CASSVAPLAGPYNEQFF. The CDR3 DNA sequence: TGTGCCAGCAGCGTAGCCCCACTAGCGGGCCCCTACAATGAGCAGTTCTTC.

The chain combines TRBV29-1 with TRBJ1-5, with D possibly TRBD1 on 6 matching bases. The CDR3 covers 13 residues. The V and J ends lost 6 bases and 6 bases respectively, with 15 bases between them. Looked up from germline, CDR1 is SQVTM and CDR2 is ANQGSEA. This CDR3 is CSVGHGGAQPQHF. The CDR3 bases are TGCAGCGTCGGCCATGGGGGGGCTCAGCCCCAGCATTTT.

To note about this clone: It is unclear where the CDR3 begins or ends on the DNA, so no DNA is shown, and the CDR3 is as TCRdb lists it. The CDR3: CASSKVFVAYGTGDFRGYTF. The rearrangement joins TRBV21-1 to TRBJ1-2; the listed D gene, TRBD1, was not tested against the DNA. TRBV21-1 is flagged as a pseudogene. The CDR3 is 20 amino acids in total, end residues counted.